The 16 T cell receptor beta chains presented below share a single source sample, sequenced in a study of T cell clonotyping in hematopoietic cell transplantation. TCRdb keeps only in-frame clones here, not all; method: immunoSEQ multiplex PCR. The data contain 17,000 or so clones, roughly 70% of them singletons. Input material: peripheral blood mononuclear cells. Source of these receptors: a woman aged 60 to 75 in good health. Some clones in this sample may be carry-over from other donors' samples.

V is TRBV25-1 and J is TRBJ1-1; D is perhaps TRBD1 (5 bases). CDR1 MGHDK and CDR2 SYGVNS come from the germline V gene. This CDR3 is 14 amino acids long. Trimming removed 2 bases at V and 1 base at J, with 8 bases between. CDR3 nucleotides: TGTGCCAGCAGTGAAGGGACGGCGAACACTGAAGCTTTCTTT. Translated: CASSEGTANTEAFF.

This chain joins TRBV2 and TRBJ2-7, with D perhaps given as TRBD1 or TRBD2 (5 bases each). This CDR3 contains 13 residues. Germline assignment: CDR1 SNHLY and CDR2 FYNNEI. V was pared by 3 bases and J by 9 bases, with 15 bases between. CDR3 loop: CASSDGTHAGQYF. DNA of the CDR3: TGTGCCAGCAGTGACGGGACGCACGCCGGGCAGTACTTC.

The chain uses TRBV6-5 and TRBJ1-5; no clear D gene. Between the trimmed V and J ends, which lost 6 bases and 5 bases, there was a span of 5 bases. The CDR3 covers 11 residues. Germline-derived CDR1 and CDR2 are MNHEY and SVGAGI. The CDR3 is CASSVDQPQHF. The CDR3 DNA reads as TGTGCCAGCAGCGTGGATCAGCCCCAGCATTTT.

The V gene is TRBV4-1, the J gene TRBJ1-1; weak D call: TRBD1 (5 bases). In germline, CDR1 is MGHRA, CDR2 YSYEKL. The length of the CDR3 is 15 residues. Trimming removed 0 bases from V and 5 bases from J, with 13 bases in between. The CDR3 protein is CASSQEGREGTEAFF. CDR3 DNA sequence: TGCGCCAGCAGCCAAGAGGGCAGGGAAGGGACTGAAGCTTTCTTT.

This sequence joins TRBV14 and TRBJ2-1; 10 bases are a match to TRBD2. With V trimmed by 3 bases and J by 3 bases, 8 bases remained unmatched. The CDR3 spans 17 residues. Germline CDR1 is SGHDN and CDR2 is FVKESK. CDR3 amino acids: CASSQPTGTSVYNEQFF. The CDR3 nucleotides read TGTGCCAGCAGCCAGCCAACCGGGACTAGCGTCTACAATGAGCAGTTCTTC.

V is TRBV5-1 and J is TRBJ2-1, with 15 positions matching TRBD2. This CDR3 region has 21 residues. Germline V gives CDR1 SGHRS, CDR2 YFSETQ. The trim removed 4 bases at V and 1 base at J, leaving 15 bases unmatched. In DNA, the CDR3 is TGCGCCAGCAGCCAGAGACGGCTTTGGACTAGCGGGAGGGGGTCCTACAATGAGCAGTTCTTC. This gives the protein CASSQRRLWTSGRGSYNEQFF.

The chain uses TRBV30 and TRBJ1-1; D unclear. Trimming cost V 0 bases and J 6 bases, with 14 bases left between them. Germline CDR1 is GTSNPN and CDR2 is SVGIG (reference sequence). The CDR3 has 14 amino acids. The CDR3 coding sequence is TGTGCCTGGAGTGTGTTACAAGGAGTCTCTGAAGCTTTCTTT. The encoded protein is CAWSVLQGVSEAFF. Complete variable domain (other parts from reference TRBV30 and TRBJ1-1): SQTIHQWPATLVQPVGSPLSLECTVEGTSNPNLYWYRQAAGRGLQLLFYSVGIGQISSEVPQNLSASRPQDRQFILSSKKLLLSDSGFYLCAWSVLQGVSEAFFGQGTRLTVV.

This clone is labeled as medium-sized. The chain recombines TRBV7-2 with TRBJ1-1; 7 bases are a match to TRBD1. Per the germline V gene, CDR1 is SGHTA and CDR2 is FQGNSA. The CDR3 is 13 amino acids. J lost 4 bases, V lost 2 bases, and 1 base had no gene match. CDR3 nucleotides: TGTGCCAGCAGCTTATCAGGGGGCACTGAAGCTTTCTTT. Its translation: CASSLSGGTEAFF.

The table lists this clone with a count of one. The chain links TRBV7-2 to TRBJ2-7; the match to TRBD2 covers 8 bases. Germline V gives CDR1 SGHTA, CDR2 FQGNSA. The CDR3 runs to 14 residues. J gave up 4 bases and V 5 bases, and 7 bases lay outside the gene matches. The CDR3 reads CASSPSGGGYEQYF. DNA for the CDR3: TGTGCCAGCAGCCCCAGTGGCGGGGGGTACGAGCAGTACTTC.

J is TRBJ2-7 and V is TRBV7-2, with 7 bases identical to TRBD1. Germline CDR1 is SGHTA and CDR2 is FQGNSA. Germline trimming cut 0 bases from V and 3 bases from J; bases unmatched to any gene: 5. CDR3 length equals 15 residues. CDR3 region: CASSLADRDLYEQYF. Written as DNA, the CDR3 is TGTGCCAGCAGCTTAGCTGACAGGGACCTCTACGAGCAGTACTTC.

The rearrangement links TRBV10-3 to TRBJ2-7, with D uncertain. This CDR3 contains 16 residues. V lost 0 bases, J lost 1 base, and 13 bases lay in between. CDR1 is ENHRY, CDR2 SYGVKD, per germline. For the CDR3, the DNA is TGTGCCATCAGTGAGTCGATTCAGGCAGGATCCTACGAGCAGTACTTC. Its translation: CAISESIQAGSYEQYF.

This clone was seen once. This chain joins TRBV14 and TRBJ1-1; TRBD1 is a possible D gene (6 bases). Per the germline V gene, CDR1 is SGHDN and CDR2 is FVKESK. Trimming removed 2 bases at V and 4 bases at J, with 20 bases between. The CDR3 extends over 17 amino acids. CDR3 bases: TGTGCCAGCAGCCAAACCGACCTGAGGGGGGCATTCACTGAAGCTTTCTTT. As protein: CASSQTDLRGAFTEAFF.

This clone showed up just a few times. This sample also contains other DNA sequences that code for the same CDR3. This chain connects TRBV6-5 to TRBJ1-1, with D unresolved. Trimming took 2 bases from V and 4 from J, leaving 5 bases between them. CDR3 length equals 12 residues. Germline loops: CDR1 MNHEY, CDR2 SVGAGI. The DNA of the CDR3 is TGTGCCAGCAGTTACGGTGGCACTGAAGCTTTCTTT. It codes for CASSYGGTEAFF.

The V gene is TRBV28, the J gene TRBJ2-7; D not resolved. The V gene lost 6 bases and the J gene lost 0 bases, with 12 bases spanning the gap. The CDR3 runs 14 residues. Germline assignment: CDR1 MDHEN and CDR2 SYDVKM. The CDR3 is CASRDPPGSYEQYF. In DNA, the CDR3 is TGTGCCAGCAGAGATCCGCCCGGCTCCTACGAGCAGTACTTC.

This clone was detected only a few times. This sequence joins TRBV30 and TRBJ1-2, with 7 bases identical to TRBD1. The trim removed 1 base at V and 6 bases at J, leaving 11 bases unmatched. The CDR3 contains 15 residues. Germline V gives CDR1 GTSNPN, CDR2 SVGIG (reference sequence). The CDR3 loop is CAWSGMGQLQNGYTF. DNA of the CDR3: TGTGCCTGGAGTGGGATGGGACAGCTCCAAAATGGCTACACCTTC.

The rearrangement links TRBV9 to TRBJ1-1, with D uncertain. CDR1 is SGDLS and CDR2 is YYNGEE in the germline V gene. This CDR3 contains 14 residues. V was cut by 0 bases and J by 3 bases, with 9 bases left in between. CDR3 amino acids: CASSVEGGDTEAFF. CDR3 DNA: TGTGCCAGCAGCGTAGAGGGTGGGGACACTGAAGCTTTCTTT. The whole variable domain, filled in from reference TRBV9 and TRBJ1-1, reads DSGVTQTPKHLITATGQRVTLRCSPRSGDLSVYWYQQSLDQGLQFLIQYYNGEERAKGNILERFSAQQFPDLHSELNLSSLELGDSALYFCASSVEGGDTEAFFGQGTRLTVV.